The 27 T cell receptor beta chains below were found in one sample sequenced in a study of OX40 agonist ivuxolimab in advanced cancers. Only in-frame clones appear in the TCRdb table, and some are missing; sequencing was by immunoSEQ multiplex PCR. The repertoire consists of about 110,000 clones, with approximately 89% occurring once and the leading ten covering approximately 0.29%. The sequenced sample was CD4+ or CD8+ T cells sorted from blood, obtained in a trial of the OX40 agonist ivuxolimab. The receptors were gathered from an adult with an advanced solid tumor such as melanoma, head and neck, liver or kidney cancer.

This rearrangement joins TRBV19 to TRBJ2-7; no clear D. The length of the CDR3 is 14 residues. Deletions cut 3 bases from V and 2 bases from J, with 11 bases between. The V gene's germline CDR1 is LNHDA and CDR2 SQIVND (reference sequence). As DNA, the CDR3 is TGTGCCAGTAGTATCGCCCCCAAGGCCTACGAGCAGTACTTC. Translated: CASSIAPKAYEQYF.

The chain joins TRBV5-1 to TRBJ1-5; no firm D call. Germline CDR1 and CDR2: SGHRS and YFSETQ. Trimming removed 0 bases from V and 2 bases from J, with 12 bases in between. The CDR3 has 16 amino acids. The CDR3, as DNA: TGCGCCAGCAGCTTGGATGGGAGGAAAGGCAATCAGCCCCAGCATTTT. It encodes CASSLDGRKGNQPQHF.

The chain is built from TRBV28 and TRBJ1-1; D is perhaps TRBD1 (6 bases). V lost 6 bases to trimming and J lost 0 bases, with 11 bases between them. Germline values: CDR1 MDHEN, CDR2 SYDVKM. CDR3 length equals 14 residues. CDR3 sequence reads: CASREGGMNTEAFF. The DNA of the CDR3 is TGTGCCAGCAGAGAGGGGGGAATGAACACTGAAGCTTTCTTT.

V is TRBV5-1 and J is TRBJ2-5; D is ambiguous. CDR3 length equals 15 residues. Trimming took off 0 bases at V and 0 bases at J, with 9 bases between the two ends. Germline values: CDR1 SGHRS, CDR2 YFSETQ. The CDR3 spells CASSLVGGYQETQYF. The CDR3 region has the DNA TGCGCCAGCAGCTTGGTAGGTGGGTACCAAGAGACCCAGTACTTC.

The V and J genes are TRBV5-1 and TRBJ2-5; D possibly corresponds to TRBD1 (6 bases). Between the trimmed V and J ends, which lost 3 bases and 5 bases, there was a span of 14 bases. This CDR3 region has 14 residues. In germline, CDR1 is SGHRS, CDR2 YFSETQ. DNA for the CDR3: TGCGCCAGCAGCTCGCCGAGGGGGATTGAGACCCAGTACTTC. Translation gives CASSSPRGIETQYF.

The CDR3 loop is CASSFSGQDNEQFF. Here the CDR3 DNA reads TGTGCCAGCAGCTTCTCAGGACAGGACAATGAGCAGTTCTTC. The chain has TRBV7-3 and TRBJ2-1, with 7 positions matching TRBD1. The CDR3 loop spans 14 amino acids. The V gene end was trimmed by 3 bases and the J gene end by 5 bases; junction bases not matched to a gene: 4. Per germline, CDR1 SGHTA and CDR2 FQGTGA.

In its sample, this clone was seen once. The J gene is TRBJ1-1, the V gene TRBV5-1, with D possibly matching TRBD1 (6 bases). V was pared by 3 bases and J by 1 base, with 7 bases between. The CDR3 is 13 residues long. The V gene's germline CDR1 is SGHRS and CDR2 YFSETQ. The CDR3 is CASSSRGNTEAFF. In DNA form, the CDR3 reads TGCGCCAGCAGCTCCAGGGGGAACACTGAAGCTTTCTTT.

Details on this clone: Other DNA sequences in this sample translate to the same CDR3. V usage is TRBV30 and J usage is TRBJ2-7; tentatively, D is TRBD1 or TRBD2 (6 bases each). The CDR3 is made up of 11 amino acids. Germline CDR1 and CDR2: GTSNPN and SVGIG (reference sequence). V was shortened by 0 bases and J by 7 bases, with 7 bases between the two germline ends. The CDR3 nucleotides read TGTGCCTGGAGTGTAGGGGGGGAGCAGTACTTC. Protein product: CAWSVGGEQYF.

V is TRBV7-2 and J is TRBJ1-5, with 9 bases aligning to TRBD1. Germline-derived CDR1 and CDR2 are SGHTA and FQGNSA. This CDR3 contains 14 residues. With 8 bases clipped from V and 6 bases from J, the junction kept 8 bases outside the gene matches. CDR3: CASSSGTGPQPQHF. The DNA of the CDR3 is TGTGCCAGCTCCTCCGGGACAGGGCCTCAGCCCCAGCATTTT. Complete variable domain (other parts from reference TRBV7-2 and TRBJ1-5): GAGVSQSPSNKVTEKGKDVELRCDPISGHTALYWYRQSLGQGLEFLIYFQGNSAPDKSGLPSDRFSAERTGGSVSTLTIQRTQQEDSAVYLCASSSGTGPQPQHFGDGTRLSIL.

The CDR3 loop is CASSEYLGHTDTQYF. The CDR3 nucleotides are TGTGCCAGCAGTGAATATCTGGGCCACACAGATACGCAGTATTTT. The chain links TRBV25-1 to TRBJ2-3; D unresolved. V lost 0 bases and J 2 bases, leaving 9 bases between the germline ends. CDR3 size: 15 residues. Germline V gene lookup returns CDR1 MGHDK and CDR2 SYGVNS.

For the CDR3, the DNA is TGTGCCAGCAGTGAAGGGACAGGGAGGAACTATGGCTACACCTTC. Protein: CASSEGTGRNYGYTF. This chain links TRBV6-4 with TRBJ1-2, with 9 nucleotides matching TRBD1. From germline, CDR1 is MRHNA and CDR2 SNTAGT. The CDR3 length is 15 residues. V gave up 3 bases and J gave up 2 bases; unmatched junction bases: 4.

This chain links TRBV25-1 with TRBJ1-5, with D possibly matching TRBD1 (6 bases). Germline V gives CDR1 MGHDK, CDR2 SYGVNS. The CDR3 is 14 amino acids. V lost 4 bases, J lost 5 bases, and 12 bases lay in between. The CDR3 spells CASSGYRADQPQHF. CDR3 in DNA: TGTGCCAGCAGTGGTTACAGGGCGGATCAGCCCCAGCATTTT.

This chain joins TRBV30 and TRBJ2-5; maybe TRBD1 (5 bases). V was clipped by 4 bases and J by 5 bases, with 17 bases between them. CDR1 and CDR2 from the germline V gene are GTSNPN and SVGIG (reference sequence). The CDR3 length is 14 residues. This CDR3 reads CAWNDQGRRETQYF. The CDR3 nucleotides read TGTGCCTGGAACGATCAGGGCCGCCGGGAGACCCAGTACTTC.

CDR3 bases: TGCAGCGTCACAGGGACTGACACCGGGGAGCTGTTTTTT. This gives the protein CSVTGTDTGELFF. The chain combines TRBV29-1 with TRBJ2-2, with D perhaps being TRBD1 or TRBD2 (6 bases each). V lost 6 bases to trimming and J lost 3 bases, with 11 bases between them. CDR1 and CDR2 from the germline V gene are SQVTM and ANQGSEA. CDR3 length equals 13 residues.

The V gene is TRBV11-3, the J gene TRBJ2-5, with a possible D match to TRBD1 (6 bases). Trimming stripped 5 bases from V and 7 bases from J, with 17 bases between. Germline lookup yields CDR1 SGHNT and CDR2 YENEEA. The CDR3 spans 14 residues. DNA of the CDR3: TGTGCCAGCAGCCTTGGACAGCCAGACGGGACCCAGTACTTC. Protein product: CASSLGQPDGTQYF. Complete variable domain (other parts from reference TRBV11-3 and TRBJ2-5): EAGVVQSPRYKIIEKKQPVAFWCNPISGHNTLYWYLQNLGQGPELLIRYENEEAVDDSQLPKDRFSAERLKGVDSTLKIQPAELGDSAVYLCASSLGQPDGTQYFGPGTRLLVL.

V is TRBV28 and J is TRBJ2-3, with 8 bases matching TRBD1. The CDR3 consists of 13 residues. Germline V gene data show CDR1 as MDHEN and CDR2 as SYDVKM. V lost 4 bases, J lost 8 bases, and 5 bases stayed unmatched. This CDR3 reads CASSSRQGLTQYF. Written as DNA, the CDR3 is TGTGCCAGCAGTTCACGACAGGGGCTTACGCAGTATTTT. Supplemented by reference TRBV28 and TRBJ2-3, the full variable domain reads DVKVTQSSRYLVKRTGEKVFLECVQDMDHENMFWYRQDPGLGLRLIYFSYDVKMKEKGDIPEGYSVSREKKERFSLILESASTNQTSMYLCASSSRQGLTQYFGPGTRLTVL.

The chain combines TRBV6-6 with TRBJ2-5; TRBD1 aligns across 7 bases. After removal of 5 bases from V and 1 base from J, the junction contained 7 bases not matched to a gene. The CDR3 is 15 amino acids. The germline V gene has CDR1 MNHNY and CDR2 SVGAGI (reference sequence). Written as DNA, the CDR3 is TGTGCCAGCAGTCTATTGGGACAGTTCCAAGAGACCCAGTACTTC. Amino acids: CASSLLGQFQETQYF.

The gene calls are TRBV19 and TRBJ1-5, with D possibly being TRBD1 (6 bases). Between the trimmed V and J ends, which lost 3 bases and 5 bases, there was a span of 8 bases. Germline V CDR1 and CDR2: LNHDA, SQIVND (reference sequence). The CDR3 sequence is 13 residues long. DNA of the CDR3: TGTGCCAGTAGTATGGACAGAGATCAGCCCCAGCATTTT. This gives the protein CASSMDRDQPQHF.

This clone has just one count. This chain connects TRBV7-2 to TRBJ2-3, with 8 bases fitting TRBD1. CDR3 length equals 16 residues. From germline, CDR1 is SGHTA and CDR2 FQGNSA. Trimming removed 5 bases from V and 5 bases from J; junction bases left unmatched: 12. Here the CDR3 DNA reads TGTGCCAGCAGCCCCGGGGACAGGAGAAATGGAGATACGCAGTATTTT. Translating it yields CASSPGDRRNGDTQYF.

The gene calls are TRBV19 and TRBJ2-3; D possibly matches TRBD1 or TRBD2 (6 bases each). The germline gives CDR1 LNHDA, CDR2 SQIVND (reference sequence). Deletions cut 2 bases from V and 0 bases from J, with 30 bases between. The length of the CDR3 is 22 residues. The CDR3 is CASSIRRTGGLTVYTSTDTQYF. The CDR3 DNA sequence: TGTGCCAGTAGTATAAGGCGGACCGGGGGCCTAACCGTATACACTAGCACAGATACGCAGTATTTT.

V usage is TRBV6-6 and J usage is TRBJ1-2; D remains ambiguous. The CDR3 consists of 15 residues. V was shortened by 5 bases and J by 0 bases, with 13 bases between the two germline ends. Germline lookup yields CDR1 MNHNY and CDR2 SVGAGI (reference sequence). CDR3: CASSTPRSTNYGYTF. CDR3 bases: TGTGCCAGCAGTACCCCTCGGAGCACTAACTATGGCTACACCTTC.

This chain links TRBV5-1 with TRBJ2-7; 7 bases agree with TRBD1. The CDR3 length is 15 residues. Per the germline V gene, CDR1 is SGHRS and CDR2 is YFSETQ. With 2 bases clipped from V and 6 bases from J, the junction kept 11 bases outside the gene matches. The CDR3 loop is CASSFGLRDSSEQYF. In nucleotides, the CDR3 is TGCGCCAGCAGCTTCGGGTTACGGGACAGCAGCGAGCAGTACTTC. The entire variable domain, with the rest obtained from reference TRBV5-1 and TRBJ2-7, is as follows: KAGVTQTPRYLIKTRGQQVTLSCSPISGHRSVSWYQQTPGQGLQFLFEYFSETQRNKGNFPGRFSGRQFSNSRSEMNVSTLELGDSALYLCASSFGLRDSSEQYFGPGTRLTVT.

This chain links TRBV6-5 with TRBJ2-7; no clear D gene. V shed 5 bases and J shed 1 base, with 12 bases lying between them. Per germline, CDR1 MNHEY and CDR2 SVGAGI. This CDR3 contains 14 residues. DNA of the CDR3: TGTGCCAGCAGTGTGGGCGGTCTTTCCTACGAGCAGTACTTC. It translates to CASSVGGLSYEQYF.

CDR3 sequence reads: CASSLDRASYEQYF. DNA for the CDR3: TGCGCCAGCAGCTTGGACAGGGCCTCCTACGAGCAGTACTTC. This chain connects TRBV5-1 to TRBJ2-7, with D perhaps TRBD1 (6 bases). Looked up from germline, CDR1 is SGHRS and CDR2 is YFSETQ. CDR3 length: 14 amino acids. V was clipped by 0 bases and J by 0 bases, with 7 bases between them. The full variable domain, with the rest looked up from reference TRBV5-1 and TRBJ2-7, is KAGVTQTPRYLIKTRGQQVTLSCSPISGHRSVSWYQQTPGQGLQFLFEYFSETQRNKGNFPGRFSGRQFSNSRSEMNVSTLELGDSALYLCASSLDRASYEQYFGPGTRLTVT.

This CDR3 is CASSLGVEGGYGYTF. As DNA, the CDR3 is TGTGCCAGCAGCTTGGGTGTGGAGGGAGGCTATGGCTACACCTTC. This chain connects TRBV7-2 to TRBJ1-2; D is unresolved. With 3 bases removed from V and 4 bases from J, the gap between germline ends came to 15 bases. Germline V CDR1 and CDR2: SGHTA, FQGNSA. The CDR3 sequence is 15 residues long.

V is TRBV2 and J is TRBJ1-5, with 7 bases aligning to TRBD1. Germline V CDR1 and CDR2: SNHLY, FYNNEI. The CDR3 loop spans 15 amino acids. V lost 5 bases, J lost 3 bases, and 7 bases stayed unmatched. In DNA form, the CDR3 reads TGTGCCAGCAGTTTACAGGGGACGATCAATCAGCCCCAGCATTTT. This sequence encodes CASSLQGTINQPQHF.

CDR3 residues: CASSPRRGGGYTF. CDR3 bases: TGTGCCAGCAGCCCCAGAAGGGGAGGTGGCTACACCTTC. The chain has TRBV14 and TRBJ1-2, with D maybe TRBD1 (5 bases). V was clipped by 4 bases and J by 7 bases, with 13 bases between them. The length of the CDR3 is 13 residues. Germline CDR1 is SGHDN and CDR2 is FVKESK.